These 4 T cell receptor beta chains originate from one sample sequenced in a study of blood T cell repertoires in COVID-19. Assay: immunoSEQ multiplex PCR; the TCRdb copy retains only in-frame clones and omits some. Of hundreds of thousands of clones listed, 87% are singletons. The sequencing sample was made of PBMCs or T cells enriched from blood (not recorded which). All receptors derive from a woman aged 45-60 years who had recovered from COVID-19.

The chain couples TRBV15 to TRBJ2-7, with TRBD1 as a possible D gene (6 bases). With 3 bases removed from V and 0 bases from J, the gap between germline ends came to 12 bases. This CDR3 spans 15 amino acids. Per the germline V gene, CDR1 is LNHNV and CDR2 is YYDKDF (reference sequence). CDR3: CATSSARTDSYEQYF. The CDR3 DNA is TGTGCCACCAGCAGTGCTCGGACAGACTCCTACGAGCAGTACTTC. The complete variable domain, with remaining parts taken from reference TRBV15 and TRBJ2-7, reads DAMVIQNPRYQVTQFGKPVTLSCSQTLNHNVMYWYQQKSSQAPKLLFHYYDKDFNNEADTPDNFQSRRPNTSFCFLDIRSPGLGDTAMYLCATSSARTDSYEQYFGPGTRLTVT.

This clone was recorded only once. This chain links TRBV7-6 with TRBJ1-1; no clear D gene. Germline loops: CDR1 SGHVS, CDR2 FNYEAQ. The ends were cut back, 3 bases at V and 3 bases at J, with 17 bases in the middle. The CDR3 is made up of 16 amino acids. The CDR3 reads CASSLGSTGPYTEAFF. The CDR3, as DNA: TGTGCCAGCAGCTTGGGGAGTACGGGTCCTTACACTGAAGCTTTCTTT.

The chain combines TRBV5-1 with TRBJ1-6; no firm D call. V lost 0 bases and J 10 bases, leaving 8 bases between the germline ends. Per the germline V gene, CDR1 is SGHRS and CDR2 is YFSETQ. The CDR3 consists of 13 residues. The CDR3 region has the DNA TGCGCCAGCAGCTTGGCCGAGCAATCACCCCTCCACTTT. Amino acids: CASSLAEQSPLHF. The full variable domain, its missing parts supplied by reference TRBV5-1 and TRBJ1-6, is KAGVTQTPRYLIKTRGQQVTLSCSPISGHRSVSWYQQTPGQGLQFLFEYFSETQRNKGNFPGRFSGRQFSNSRSEMNVSTLELGDSALYLCASSLAEQSPLHFGNGTRLTVT.

This chain joins TRBV14 and TRBJ1-2; 7 nucleotides agree with TRBD1. The germline gives CDR1 SGHDN, CDR2 FVKESK. Trimming cost V 1 base and J 7 bases; bases outside gene matches: 6. The CDR3 spans 14 residues. CDR3 in amino acids: CASSQVEGASGYTF. In DNA form, the CDR3 reads TGTGCCAGCAGCCAAGTGGAGGGGGCGAGTGGCTACACCTTC.